Listed here are 17 T cell receptor beta chains from one sample, sequenced in a study of cytomegalovirus exposure and HLA in healthy donors. The PCR was carried out with 60 Vbeta primers and 13 Jbeta primers. TCRdb keeps only in-frame clones here, not all; method: immunoSEQ multiplex PCR. The sample lists 150,000 to 250,000 clones; 70% to 85% were seen once. Sequences were obtained from PBMCs. The source is a boy aged 2 to 9 in good health and CMV-seronegative.

CDR3 sequence reads: CASSLDGGGTYNEQFF. For the CDR3, the DNA is TGCGCCAGCAGCTTGGACGGCGGGGGAACTTACAATGAGCAGTTCTTC. This rearrangement joins TRBV5-1 to TRBJ2-1; 7 bases are shared with TRBD2. The trim removed 0 bases at V and 4 bases at J, leaving 7 bases unmatched. Looked up from germline, CDR1 is SGHRS and CDR2 is YFSETQ. The CDR3 contains 16 residues.

This clone showed up just a few times. This rearrangement joins TRBV19 to TRBJ2-7; 9 bases are a match to TRBD2. Germline CDR1 LNHDA, CDR2 SQIVND (reference sequence). This CDR3 contains 15 residues. After removal of 6 bases from V and 2 bases from J, the junction contained 8 bases not matched to a gene. CDR3 residues: CASSIPGLAPYEQYF. The CDR3 DNA sequence: TGTGCCAGTAGCATACCGGGACTAGCTCCCTACGAGCAGTACTTC.

The chain employs TRBV7-3 and TRBJ2-5, with D unresolved. Trimming removed 6 bases at V and 5 bases at J, with 25 bases between. The CDR3 is 17 amino acids. Germline V CDR1 and CDR2: SGHTA, FQGTGA. The CDR3: CASSDSQWIIVDETQYF. CDR3 coding DNA: TGTGCCAGCAGTGATTCACAGTGGATCATCGTCGACGAGACCCAGTACTTC.

V gene TRBV2 combines with J gene TRBJ2-3, with D tentatively TRBD2 (6 bases). This CDR3 contains 12 residues. With 8 bases removed from V and 6 bases from J, the gap between germline ends came to 12 bases. Germline V gene sequence: CDR1 SNHLY, CDR2 FYNNEI. The CDR3 sequence is CASGGSGDTQYF. The DNA of the CDR3 is TGTGCCAGCGGAGGGTCAGGGGATACGCAGTATTTT.

This chain joins TRBV27 and TRBJ1-2; 9 positions match TRBD1. CDR1 and CDR2 (germline): MNHEY, SMNVEV (reference sequence). The CDR3 runs 15 residues. The ends lost 6 bases at V and 4 bases at J; junction bases unmatched: 9. DNA for the CDR3: TGTGCCAGCAGAAAACAGGGGGCCAGGGGCTATGGCTACACCTTC. It is translated as CASRKQGARGYGYTF.

Only a few counts were recorded for this clone. The CDR3 bases are TGTGCCATCAGTGACCCGGACAGAAGCTCCTATAATTCACCCCTCCACTTT. Protein sequence: CAISDPDRSSYNSPLHF. The chain links TRBV10-3 to TRBJ1-6, with D possibly TRBD1 on 6 matching bases. CDR3 length: 17 amino acids. Trimming left V 3 bases short and J 0 bases short, with 12 bases between. Germline assignment: CDR1 ENHRY and CDR2 SYGVKD.

The gene calls are TRBV19 and TRBJ1-2; tentatively, D is TRBD1 (5 bases). Per the germline V gene, CDR1 is LNHDA and CDR2 is SQIVND (reference sequence). V shed 5 bases and J shed 4 bases, with 14 bases lying between them. The CDR3 is 14 residues long. The CDR3: CASSPPGHSYGYTF. As DNA, the CDR3 is TGTGCCAGTAGTCCGCCAGGACATTCCTATGGCTACACCTTC.

V usage is TRBV18 and J usage is TRBJ1-6, with D perhaps TRBD1 (6 bases). V shed 6 bases and J shed 13 bases, with 19 bases lying between them. The CDR3 sequence is 14 residues long. CDR1 is KGHSH, CDR2 LQKENI, per germline. The CDR3 DNA sequence: TGTGCCAGCTCCCACGACCCAGGGGTTGGGCCCCTCCACTTT. As protein: CASSHDPGVGPLHF.

J is TRBJ1-4 and V is TRBV6-6; 8 bases match TRBD1. V lost 7 bases, J lost 7 bases, and 11 bases stayed unmatched. CDR3 size: 15 residues. The V gene's germline CDR1 is MNHNY and CDR2 SVGAGI (reference sequence). This chain's CDR3 is CASTKHRGQGEKLFF. The CDR3 coding sequence is TGTGCCAGCACCAAACATCGTGGACAGGGTGAAAAACTGTTTTTT.

V usage is TRBV6-6 and J usage is TRBJ2-2; D is possibly TRBD2 (6 bases). Per germline, CDR1 MNHNY and CDR2 SVGAGI (reference sequence). The CDR3 totals 14 residues. Trimming pared 7 bases from V and 2 bases from J, leaving 11 bases between. The CDR3 bases are TGTGCCAGCACAGGGACTCGAAACACCGGGGAGCTGTTTTTT. Translating it yields CASTGTRNTGELFF.

This clone has a handful of counts. The chain recombines TRBV30 with TRBJ2-4; D perhaps matches TRBD2 (5 bases). V was trimmed by 4 bases and J by 0 bases, leaving 16 bases between them. Per germline, CDR1 GTSNPN and CDR2 SVGIG (reference sequence). The CDR3 has 16 residues. CDR3 nucleotides: TGTGCCTGGACCCCGGGAAGATTACTAGCCAAAAACATTCAGTACTTC. Its translation is CAWTPGRLLAKNIQYF.

This clone was counted between two and nine times. The chain links TRBV6-5 to TRBJ1-2; no definite D call. This CDR3 spans 13 amino acids. Germline CDR1 and CDR2: MNHEY and SVGAGI. Between the trimmed V and J ends, which lost 7 bases and 7 bases, there was a span of 16 bases. CDR3 nucleotides: TGTGCCAGCACCCAAGTGGTGGGAGGTGGCTACACCTTC. Its protein product is CASTQVVGGGYTF.

The chain employs TRBV7-9 and TRBJ1-2; 12 bases line up with TRBD1. Losses at the gene ends were 1 base for V and 8 bases for J; bases not matched to a gene: 5. This CDR3 is 15 amino acids long. Looked up from germline, CDR1 is SEHNR and CDR2 is FQNEAQ (reference sequence). The CDR3 protein is CASSLEGTGGRGYTF. In nucleotides, the CDR3 is TGTGCCAGCAGCTTAGAGGGGACAGGGGGCCGCGGCTACACCTTC.

The chain carries TRBV10-3 and TRBJ2-7, with 8 bases fitting TRBD2. The CDR3 sequence is 18 residues long. Germline CDR1 ENHRY, CDR2 SYGVKD. The trim removed 0 bases at V and 3 bases at J, leaving 13 bases unmatched. As DNA, the CDR3 is TGTGCCATCAGTGAGTCGGCAAGCGGGGGTAAGTGGGGCTACGAGCAGTACTTC. This encodes CAISESASGGKWGYEQYF.

The V and J genes are TRBV7-6 and TRBJ1-1; the D gene is possibly TRBD1 (5 bases). Germline lookup yields CDR1 SGHVS and CDR2 FNYEAQ. Trimming left V 3 bases short and J 3 bases short, with 11 bases between. The CDR3 spans 14 residues. CDR3 sequence reads: CASSFLGGDTEAFF. The CDR3 DNA follows: TGTGCCAGCAGCTTCCTGGGGGGAGACACTGAAGCTTTCTTT.

CDR3 residues: CASSPLVPGTEAFF. The CDR3 DNA follows: TGTGCCAGCAGCCCTCTAGTTCCGGGCACTGAAGCTTTCTTT. This chain joins TRBV7-2 and TRBJ1-1; D remains ambiguous. The V gene's germline CDR1 is SGHTA and CDR2 FQGNSA. The germline V and J ends were trimmed by 5 bases and 4 bases, with 14 bases remaining between them. The CDR3 loop spans 14 amino acids.

The chain joins TRBV11-2 to TRBJ1-1; unclear D gene. The CDR3 consists of 13 residues. V shed 5 bases and J shed 11 bases, with 18 bases lying between them. The V gene's germline CDR1 is SGHAT and CDR2 FQNNGV. CDR3 amino acids: CASSQSGLKAAFF. The DNA for the CDR3 is TGTGCCAGCAGCCAGTCGGGGTTGAAGGCGGCTTTCTTT.